A single sample is the source of the 17 T cell receptor beta chains below, sequenced in a study of T-cell memory formation after mild COVID-19. MiXCR was run by TCRdb on the 5' RACE reads, yielding one entry per CDR3 protein. This table has about 610,000 distinct CDR3 sequences, 15% to 20% appearing once. What was sequenced was PBMCs or a T cell subset sorted from them (not recorded which). These receptors came from an adult woman who had mild COVID-19 (a few samples of this study predate the infection). Cell type and time point are not known.

This clonotype was found once. The rearrangement links TRBV2 to TRBJ1-1; D uncertain. V lost 2 bases to trimming and J lost 1 base, with 8 bases between them. Germline assignment: CDR1 SNHLY and CDR2 FYNNEI. The CDR3 totals 14 residues. The CDR3 sequence is CASSEWVGNTEAFF. CDR3 bases: TGTGCCAGCAGTGAATGGGTGGGGAACACTGAAGCTTTCTTT.

The chain couples TRBV20-1 to TRBJ2-2; perhaps TRBD1 as D (5 bases). The CDR3 contains 14 residues. CDR1 is DFQATT, CDR2 SNEGSKA, per germline (reference sequence). V shed 4 bases and J shed 1 base, with 10 bases lying between them. The DNA of the CDR3 is TGCAGTGCTAACAAAGACAGGAACACCGGGGAGCTGTTTTTT. It is translated as CSANKDRNTGELFF.

This sequence joins TRBV2 and TRBJ2-3; TRBD2 matches 10 bases. From germline, CDR1 is SNHLY and CDR2 FYNNEI. The CDR3 is made up of 15 amino acids. V lost 6 bases to trimming and J lost 6 bases; unmatched junction nucleotides: 9. The CDR3 DNA is TGTGCCAGCAGCCATAGCGGGGGGTGGTCGGATACGCAGTATTTT. It translates to CASSHSGGWSDTQYF.

This rearrangement joins TRBV7-2 to TRBJ2-1; 8 bases align to TRBD2. CDR3 length: 14 residues. V trimming: 7 bases; J trimming: 5 bases; junction bases outside the gene matches: 7. Per germline, CDR1 SGHTA and CDR2 FQGNSA. The CDR3 protein is CASKREKYDNEQFF. The CDR3 DNA reads TGTGCCAGCAAGCGGGAGAAGTATGACAATGAGCAGTTCTTC.

The J gene is TRBJ2-1, the V gene TRBV7-9, with D possibly matching TRBD2 (6 bases). Germline V lookup: CDR1 SEHNR, CDR2 FQNEAQ (reference sequence). Trimming left V 1 base short and J 0 bases short, with 10 bases between. The CDR3 is 16 amino acids. CDR3 sequence reads: CASSLGTTSSYNEQFF. CDR3 nucleotides: TGTGCCAGCAGCTTAGGGACTACGAGCTCCTACAATGAGCAGTTCTTC.

This chain uses TRBV7-2 with TRBJ2-3; TRBD2 aligns across 9 bases. V dropped 4 bases and J dropped 4; count of bases not matched to a gene: 9. CDR1 and CDR2 (germline): SGHTA, FQGNSA. This CDR3 spans 16 amino acids. The CDR3 reads CASSSLAGGSPDTQYF. In DNA form, the CDR3 reads TGTGCCAGCAGCTCGCTGGCGGGAGGGTCGCCAGATACGCAGTATTTT.

This clonotype was seen a handful of times. The chain uses TRBV4-1 and TRBJ2-4, with D unresolved. V gave up 0 bases and J gave up 4 bases, with 10 bases separating them. The CDR3 totals 15 residues. Germline assignment: CDR1 MGHRA and CDR2 YSYEKL. In DNA, the CDR3 is TGCGCCAGCAGCCAAGAGTCAAACGGGAAAAACATTCAGTACTTC. Its translation is CASSQESNGKNIQYF.

The rearrangement uses TRBV5-6 and TRBJ1-1; D remains unclear. V lost 4 bases to trimming and J lost 1 base, with 14 bases between them. The CDR3 has 15 amino acids. Germline CDR1 is SGHDT and CDR2 is YYEEEE. The CDR3 region has the DNA TGTGCCAGCAGCCGACCCGGACGGAAGAACACTGAAGCTTTCTTT. It codes for CASSRPGRKNTEAFF.

This clonotype was picked up many times. The chain couples TRBV5-1 to TRBJ2-1; D is unclear. The CDR3 has 15 amino acids. V was trimmed by 0 bases and J by 0 bases, leaving 7 bases between them. Germline lookup yields CDR1 SGHRS and CDR2 YFSETQ. The CDR3 DNA reads as TGCGCCAGCAGCTTGGACTGGAGCTCCTACAATGAGCAGTTCTTC. Its translation is CASSLDWSSYNEQFF.

This clonotype was observed at least ten times. CDR3 nucleotide sequence: TGTGCCAGCAGCTCGGGCCGGTTACTAACCAACGAGCAGTACTTC. Its translation is CASSSGRLLTNEQYF. The J gene is TRBJ2-7, the V gene TRBV5-6; no definite D call. Germline CDR1 is SGHDT and CDR2 is YYEEEE. The V and J ends lost 3 bases and 5 bases respectively, with 18 bases between them. CDR3 length equals 15 residues.

The chain couples TRBV7-6 to TRBJ1-4; D may be TRBD1 (6 bases). V lost 4 bases to trimming and J lost 0 bases, with 9 bases between them. Germline assignment: CDR1 SGHVS and CDR2 FNYEAQ. The CDR3 covers 15 residues. CDR3 loop: CASSSRGATNEKLFF. The CDR3 coding sequence is TGTGCCAGCAGCTCCAGGGGTGCAACTAATGAAAAACTGTTTTTT. Full variable domain (remainder filled in from reference TRBV7-6 and TRBJ1-4): GAGVSQSPRYKVTKRGQDVALRCDPISGHVSLYWYRQALGQGPEFLTYFNYEAQQDKSGLPNDRFSAERPEGSISTLTIQRTEQRDSAMYRCASSSRGATNEKLFFGSGTQLSVL.

This clonotype was detected a few times. This rearrangement joins TRBV7-2 to TRBJ2-3; no firm D call. V was cut by 1 base and J by 5 bases, with 7 bases left in between. This CDR3 has 13 residues. CDR1 is SGHTA, CDR2 FQGNSA, per germline. The CDR3 sequence is CASSLVERDTQYF. CDR3 DNA: TGTGCCAGCAGCTTAGTGGAGAGAGATACGCAGTATTTT.

This clonotype showed up just a few times. The chain employs TRBV7-8 and TRBJ2-1; the match to TRBD2 covers 10 bases. After removal of 2 bases from V and 9 bases from J, the junction contained 22 bases not matched to a gene. The CDR3 runs 20 residues. Germline CDR1 and CDR2: SGHVS and FQNEAQ. CDR3 sequence reads: CASSLRGTASGSPAFTEQFF. CDR3 sequence (DNA): TGTGCCAGCAGCTTAAGGGGAACGGCTAGCGGGAGCCCCGCGTTCACTGAGCAGTTCTTC.

This clonotype occurred many times. The gene calls are TRBV5-1 and TRBJ2-7; D is unclear. Germline loops: CDR1 SGHRS, CDR2 YFSETQ. V was trimmed by 4 bases and J by 0 bases, leaving 11 bases between them. This CDR3 is 14 amino acids long. The CDR3 protein is CASSPLDGSYEQYF. Here the CDR3 DNA reads TGCGCCAGCAGCCCGCTCGACGGCTCCTACGAGCAGTACTTC.

A few counts support this clonotype. V is TRBV24-1 and J is TRBJ2-5; D not resolved. Trimming cost V 2 bases and J 2 bases, with 11 bases left between them. This CDR3 contains 15 residues. Germline CDR1 reads KGHDR; CDR2 reads SFDVKD. The CDR3: CATSDSKTTQETQYF. CDR3 coding DNA: TGTGCCACCAGTGATTCAAAGACAACGCAAGAGACCCAGTACTTC.

In this sample, this clonotype turned up once. Sequence at one end of the junction differs from germline and may be a read error. As DNA, the CDR3 is TGTGCCATCAGTGATTTAGCGGGGGGGCCGCAGACCCAGTGCTTC. Protein sequence: CAISDLAGGPQTQCF. The chain links TRBV10-3 to TRBJ2-5, with TRBD2 identical over 11 bases. This CDR3 spans 15 amino acids. CDR1 is ENHRY, CDR2 SYGVKD, per germline.

The rearrangement links TRBV30 to TRBJ2-7; the D call may be TRBD1 or TRBD2 (5 bases each). This CDR3 is built from 16 residues. Germline loops: CDR1 GTSNPN, CDR2 SVGIG (reference sequence). The V end was cut by 2 bases, the J end by 3 bases, with 20 bases between. CDR3 nucleotides: TGTGCCTGGAGTAACCCAGTGGGGACGACAAGCTACGAGCAGTACTTC. Amino acids: CAWSNPVGTTSYEQYF. Together with reference TRBV30 and TRBJ2-7, the CDR3 gives the full variable domain: SQTIHQWPATLVQPVGSPLSLECTVEGTSNPNLYWYRQAAGRGLQLLFYSVGIGQISSEVPQNLSASRPQDRQFILSSKKLLLSDSGFYLCAWSNPVGTTSYEQYFGPGTRLTVT.